This T cell receptor beta chain was observed in a study of PD-L1 blockade in urothelial cancer. The CDR3 runs 13 residues. Germline V gene sequence: CDR1 SNHLY, CDR2 FYNNEI. V was clipped by 3 bases and J by 5 bases, with 10 bases between them. What went into each PCR as a spike was synthetic TCR analog templates. The assay was immunoSEQ multiplex PCR, and TCRdb's table has in-frame clones only and misses some. The data contain about 84,000 clones, over 80% of them singletons. Disease in patients was locally advanced or metastatic urothelial carcinoma. The receptor's source is a man in his 70s with urothelial cancer. The chain employs TRBV2 and TRBJ2-5; D is unclear. The sequences come from PBMCs, collected around atezolizumab (anti-PD-L1) treatment. CDR3 sequence reads: CASSDGSGETQYF. DNA for the CDR3: TGTGCCAGCAGTGACGGGTCCGGGGAGACCCAGTACTTC.